This T cell receptor (beta chain) originates from a study of monozygotic twins with inflammatory bowel disease. General study points: No one strong IBD-associated signal or clonotype was supported. Lower TCRbeta diversity (inverse Simpson) was seen in IBD patients than in healthy co-twins.

TCRdb reanalyzed the 5' RACE reads, giving one entry per CDR3 protein sequence and no DNA. Its table records around 100,000 distinct CDR3 sequences. Each donor had 2.5 ml of blood drawn. Researchers isolated total RNA from whole blood without sorting T cells. Details on this clonotype: What it binds is unknown.

The clonotype comes from a human donor with ulcerative colitis or Crohn's disease, or a healthy co-twin of an affected twin (not recorded which). The sample taken for sequencing was blood.

This CDR3 is CASSLLADETQYF. The gene calls are TRBV7-2 and TRBJ2-5; TCRdb names TRBD2, which stays unverified in the absence of DNA. In germline, CDR1 is SGHTA, CDR2 FQGNSA. This CDR3 has 13 residues.